The following is a T cell receptor beta chain sequence with its context. The data are from a study of cytomegalovirus exposure and HLA in healthy donors. Study in general: An early data release held 79 million or so unique TCRs from HLA-typed donors. Genotyping of under 500 donors showed that 80% to 85% belonged to the Caucasian-associated ancestry cluster.

The PCR had 60 Vbeta and 13 Jbeta primers. Measured with immunoSEQ multiplex PCR; TCRdb has only the in-frame clones, and not every one. The table records over 65,000 clones, 70% to 90% of them present only once. V gave up 0 bases and J gave up 0 bases, with 6 bases separating them. The germline V gene encodes CDR1 SGHTA and CDR2 FQGNSA. The CDR3 extends over 15 amino acids. The V call is TRBV7-2, the J call TRBJ2-1; D gene unclear. Source material: PBMCs. This clonotype originated in a human donor in good health. The CDR3 nucleotides are TGTGCCAGCAGCTTAGCGTACAGCTCCTACAATGAGCAGTTCTTC. Translation: CASSLAYSSYNEQFF.